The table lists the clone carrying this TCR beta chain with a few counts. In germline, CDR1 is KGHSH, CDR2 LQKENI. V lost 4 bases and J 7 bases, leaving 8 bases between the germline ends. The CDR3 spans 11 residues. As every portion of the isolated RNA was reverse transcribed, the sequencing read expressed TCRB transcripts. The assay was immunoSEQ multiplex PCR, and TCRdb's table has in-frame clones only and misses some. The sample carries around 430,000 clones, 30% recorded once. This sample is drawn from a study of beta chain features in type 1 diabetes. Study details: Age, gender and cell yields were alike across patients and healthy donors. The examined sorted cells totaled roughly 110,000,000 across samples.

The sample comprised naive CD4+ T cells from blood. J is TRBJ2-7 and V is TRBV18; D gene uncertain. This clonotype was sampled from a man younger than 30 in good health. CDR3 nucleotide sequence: TGTGCCAGCTCACAGGCGGAGGAGCAGTACTTC. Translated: CASSQAEEQYF. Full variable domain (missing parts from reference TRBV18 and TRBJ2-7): NAGVMQNPRHLVRRRGQEARLRCSPMKGHSHVYWYRQLPEEGLKFMVYLQKENIIDESGMPKERFSAEFPKEGPSILRIQQVVRGDSAAYFCASSQAEEQYFGPGTRLTVT.